The 13 T cell receptor beta chains below come from one sample, sequenced in a study of blood T cell repertoires in COVID-19. Libraries were prepared by immunoSEQ multiplex PCR; TCRdb keeps only in-frame clonotypes and omits some of them. This table holds some 63,000 clones, around three quarters found once. Specimen: peripheral blood. All receptors derive from a human donor in a cohort sampled during active COVID-19.

The V call is TRBV18, the J call TRBJ2-5; 7 bases are a match to TRBD1. Trimming cost V 6 bases and J 4 bases; bases outside gene matches: 2. Looked up from germline, CDR1 is KGHSH and CDR2 is LQKENI. The CDR3 is made up of 12 amino acids. CDR3 sequence reads: CASSYRGETQYF. CDR3 nucleotide sequence: TGTGCCAGCTCGTACAGGGGAGAGACCCAGTACTTC.

With regard to this clone: Germline is not matched at one junction end, which may reflect a read error. The rearrangement links TRBV3-1 (or the pseudogene TRBV3-2) to TRBJ1-1; 7 bases align to TRBD1. The germline V gene encodes CDR1 LGHDT and CDR2 YNNKEL (reference sequence). This CDR3 has 16 amino acids. The CDR3 reads CASTQQGLGLNTEAFF. The DNA of the CDR3 is TGTGCCAGCACCCAACAGGGGCTGGGATTGAACACTGAAGCTTTCTTT.

This clone was counted a few times. Other DNA sequences from this sample encode an identical CDR3 as well. The chain couples TRBV3-1 (or the pseudogene TRBV3-2) to TRBJ2-7; 9 nucleotides align to TRBD2. Per germline, CDR1 LGHDT and CDR2 YNNKEL (reference sequence). This CDR3 is 15 amino acids long. J lost 5 bases, V lost 1 base, and 6 bases had no gene match. CDR3 protein: CASSQGGGRADEQYF. CDR3 DNA sequence: TGTGCCAGCAGCCAAGGGGGCGGGAGGGCCGACGAGCAGTACTTC.

This rearrangement joins TRBV27 to TRBJ2-6; D is perhaps TRBD2 (5 bases). CDR1 MNHEY and CDR2 SMNVEV come from the germline V gene (reference sequence). Trimming pared 3 bases from V and 0 bases from J, leaving 12 bases between. The CDR3 is 17 residues long. The CDR3 is CASSFRLAGSGANVLTF. The CDR3 DNA reads as TGTGCCAGCAGTTTTCGTCTAGCAGGCTCTGGGGCCAACGTCCTGACTTTC. Combining the CDR3 with reference TRBV27 and TRBJ2-6 gives the whole variable domain EAQVTQNPRYLITVTGKKLTVTCSQNMNHEYMSWYRQDPGLGLRQIYYSMNVEVTDKGDVPEGYKVSRKEKRNFPLILESPSPNQTSLYFCASSFRLAGSGANVLTFGAGSRLTVL.

V is TRBV7-8 and J is TRBJ2-3; 10 bases map to TRBD2. Trimming cost V 5 bases and J 3 bases; bases outside gene matches: 2. Germline V gene sequence: CDR1 SGHVS, CDR2 FQNEAQ. The CDR3 runs to 14 residues. The CDR3 here is CASSPSGRTDTQYF. In DNA, the CDR3 is TGTGCCAGCAGCCCTAGCGGGAGAACAGATACGCAGTATTTT.

The rearrangement joins TRBV11-2 to TRBJ2-3; 9 positions agree with TRBD1. The CDR3 totals 14 residues. V lost 6 bases to trimming and J lost 10 bases; unmatched junction nucleotides: 11. Per the germline V gene, CDR1 is SGHAT and CDR2 is FQNNGV. The CDR3 DNA sequence: TGTGCCAGCAGGGGGACAGGGTCACAATATTCGCAGTATTTT. Its translation: CASRGTGSQYSQYF.

The J gene is TRBJ2-5, the V gene TRBV7-8; D perhaps matches TRBD2 (5 bases). The ends were cut back, 2 bases at V and 4 bases at J, with 8 bases in the middle. Germline-derived CDR1 and CDR2 are SGHVS and FQNEAQ. CDR3 length: 13 residues. The CDR3 region has the DNA TGTGCCAGCAGCTTACCCCGGGGAGAGACCCAGTACTTC. This sequence encodes CASSLPRGETQYF.

The chain joins TRBV20-1 to TRBJ2-5, with TRBD2 matching 10 bases. Germline V gives CDR1 DFQATT, CDR2 SNEGSKA (reference sequence). J was trimmed by 4 bases and V by 3 bases; bases with no gene match: 11. This CDR3 is 16 amino acids long. DNA for the CDR3: TGCAGTGCTAGTTCTGGACTAGCGGACCTCATAGAGACCCAGTACTTC. Amino acids: CSASSGLADLIETQYF.

This chain joins TRBV12-5 and TRBJ2-3; 9 nucleotides align to TRBD1. V lost 4 bases to trimming and J lost 5 bases; unmatched junction nucleotides: 4. Germline V CDR1 and CDR2: LGHNT, FRNRAP. This CDR3 has 14 residues. Here the CDR3 DNA reads TGTGCTAGTGGTTACGGACAGGGGTTAGATACGCAGTATTTT. Residues: CASGYGQGLDTQYF.

This chain uses TRBV4-3 with TRBJ2-3; 8 nucleotides agree with TRBD2. Trimming cost V 0 bases and J 7 bases; bases outside gene matches: 6. This CDR3 spans 15 amino acids. The germline V gene has CDR1 LGHNA and CDR2 YSLEER. This chain's CDR3 is CASSQESGRRYTQYF. CDR3 DNA: TGCGCCAGCAGCCAAGAAAGCGGGAGAAGGTATACGCAGTATTTT.

The chain employs TRBV19 and TRBJ2-3; 9 bases map to TRBD1. Per the germline V gene, CDR1 is LNHDA and CDR2 is SQIVND (reference sequence). Trimming removed 5 bases from V and 1 base from J; junction bases left unmatched: 4. CDR3 length: 15 residues. CDR3 loop: CASSLRTGGTDTQYF. The CDR3 DNA sequence: TGTGCCAGTAGTCTAAGGACAGGGGGCACAGATACGCAGTATTTT.

V usage is TRBV28 and J usage is TRBJ1-1; TRBD1 aligns across 9 bases. This CDR3 is 15 amino acids long. The germline V gene encodes CDR1 MDHEN and CDR2 SYDVKM. V was pared by 5 bases and J by 4 bases, with 8 bases of the junction left unmatched. DNA for the CDR3: TGTGCCAGCAGTCCGGGGGACAGGGCGGGCACTGAAGCTTTCTTT. Translated, it gives CASSPGDRAGTEAFF.

This chain connects TRBV11-3 to TRBJ1-4; perhaps TRBD1 as D (5 bases). Per the germline V gene, CDR1 is SGHNT and CDR2 is YENEEA. V lost 5 bases, J lost 9 bases, and 16 bases lay in between. This CDR3 region has 14 residues. Here the CDR3 DNA reads TGTGCCAGCAGCCCTAGCGGGACCAGAAAAAAACTGTTTTTT. Encoded protein: CASSPSGTRKKLFF. Full variable domain (remainder filled in from reference TRBV11-3 and TRBJ1-4): EAGVVQSPRYKIIEKKQPVAFWCNPISGHNTLYWYLQNLGQGPELLIRYENEEAVDDSQLPKDRFSAERLKGVDSTLKIQPAELGDSAVYLCASSPSGTRKKLFFGSGTQLSVL.